Each of the 28 T cell receptor beta chains below was sequenced from the same sample in a study of cytomegalovirus exposure and HLA in healthy donors. Produced via immunoSEQ multiplex PCR; TCRdb's table is partial and in-frame only. Among some 340,000 clones listed, around 87% were seen once. Sequencing was performed on PBMCs. Receptors were obtained from a woman under 40 in good health and CMV-seropositive.

The rearrangement links TRBV7-2 to TRBJ2-5, with D hard to call. This CDR3 contains 14 residues. V dropped 2 bases and J dropped 4 bases, with 11 bases sitting between them. CDR1 is SGHTA, CDR2 FQGNSA, per germline. This CDR3 is CASSLNGLGETQYF. The CDR3 bases are TGTGCCAGCAGCTTAAACGGGCTAGGAGAGACCCAGTACTTC.

About this clone itself: Other DNA sequences in the sample encode the same CDR3. This chain connects TRBV28 to TRBJ2-7; no clear D. Trimming removed 3 bases from V and 4 bases from J, with 7 bases in between. This CDR3 region has 12 residues. Germline assignment: CDR1 MDHEN and CDR2 SYDVKM. The CDR3 here is CASSFLGYEQYF. The CDR3 coding sequence is TGTGCCAGCAGTTTCCTGGGTTACGAGCAGTACTTC.

This clone has only a few counts. The V gene is TRBV9, the J gene TRBJ2-1; TRBD2 might be the D (6 bases). CDR3 size: 14 residues. Trimming stripped 2 bases from V and 7 bases from J, with 13 bases between. Germline V gene sequence: CDR1 SGDLS, CDR2 YYNGEE. The CDR3 region has the DNA TGTGCCAGCAGCGTGGGGGGACTCGAAAATGAGCAGTTCTTC. It specifies CASSVGGLENEQFF.

The chain joins TRBV30 to TRBJ2-1; D possibly corresponds to TRBD2 (6 bases). The CDR3 runs 12 residues. Germline V lookup: CDR1 GTSNPN, CDR2 SVGIG (reference sequence). The CDR3 reads CATTGGFNEQFF. The CDR3 coding sequence is TGTGCTACGACCGGGGGTTTCAATGAGCAGTTCTTC.

The rearrangement uses TRBV6-1 and TRBJ1-2; perhaps TRBD1 as D (6 bases). Germline V gene sequence: CDR1 MNHNS, CDR2 SASEGT. The CDR3 is made up of 15 amino acids. V lost 2 bases and J 4 bases, leaving 14 bases between the germline ends. DNA for the CDR3: TGTGCCAGCAGTGAAAGTGGGAGGGGGGGCTATGGCTACACCTTC. This encodes CASSESGRGGYGYTF.

The genes are TRBV10-2 and TRBJ2-7, with 14 bases lining up with TRBD2. The ends lost 6 bases at V and 3 bases at J; junction bases unmatched: 7. Germline V gene data show CDR1 as WSHSY and CDR2 as SAAADI. The CDR3 contains 16 residues. The CDR3 loop reads CASRYLGTSGSYEQYF. CDR3 in DNA: TGCGCCAGCAGGTATTTAGGGACTAGCGGGAGCTACGAGCAGTACTTC.

This sequence joins TRBV7-2 and TRBJ2-2; 10 bases are shared with TRBD1. Trimming removed 5 bases from V and 7 bases from J; junction bases left unmatched: 7. There are 15 residues in the CDR3. The germline V gene has CDR1 SGHTA and CDR2 FQGNSA. The CDR3 DNA reads as TGTGCCAGCAGCCCGGGACAGGGGAGGGACGGGGAGCTGTTTTTT. Protein sequence: CASSPGQGRDGELFF.

In its sample, this clone was seen a few times. The CDR3 DNA reads TGTGCCACCAGCAGAGATCTGTCCGAGAAGACCCAGTACTTC. This encodes CATSRDLSEKTQYF. The rearrangement uses TRBV15 and TRBJ2-5; D gene ambiguous. CDR3 length: 14 amino acids. With 0 bases removed from V and 6 bases from J, the gap between germline ends came to 11 bases. Germline V gene sequence: CDR1 LNHNV, CDR2 YYDKDF (reference sequence).

The chain combines TRBV5-1 with TRBJ2-3; D remains ambiguous. The length of the CDR3 is 15 residues. CDR1 and CDR2 (germline): SGHRS, YFSETQ. V lost 0 bases, J lost 0 bases, and 8 bases lay in between. CDR3 region: CASSLAGTSTDTQYF. In nucleotides, the CDR3 is TGCGCCAGCAGCTTGGCTGGCACTAGCACAGATACGCAGTATTTT.

The rearrangement uses TRBV5-6 and TRBJ2-7; TRBD2 matches at 11 bases. The germline V gene encodes CDR1 SGHDT and CDR2 YYEEEE. The junction had 8 bases not matched to a gene; V was cut back by 2 bases and J by 4 bases. This CDR3 has 16 residues. The CDR3 loop is CASSFTSGSGIYEQYF. The CDR3, as DNA: TGTGCCAGCAGCTTCACTAGCGGGAGTGGGATTTACGAGCAGTACTTC. The complete variable domain, with remaining parts taken from reference TRBV5-6 and TRBJ2-7, reads DAGVTQSPTHLIKTRGQQVTLRCSPKSGHDTVSWYQQALGQGPQFIFQYYEEEERQRGNFPDRFSGHQFPNYSSELNVNALLLGDSALYLCASSFTSGSGIYEQYFGPGTRLTVT.

CDR3 protein: CASSLGQGGYEQYF. The CDR3 nucleotides are TGTGCCAGCTCACTCGGACAGGGGGGCTACGAGCAGTACTTC. This chain uses TRBV18 with TRBJ2-7; 10 bases fit TRBD1. The CDR3 has 14 residues. Germline CDR1 KGHSH, CDR2 LQKENI. V lost 4 bases, J lost 3 bases, and 3 bases stayed unmatched.

This clone was picked up a small number of times. The genes are TRBV11-3 and TRBJ1-2; maybe TRBD1 (5 bases). The germline CDR1 and CDR2 sequences are SGHNT and YENEEA. The germline V and J ends were trimmed by 4 bases and 4 bases, with 10 bases remaining between them. The CDR3 spans 13 residues. In DNA form, the CDR3 reads TGTGCCAGCAGCTCCGACGGGGGCTATGGCTACACCTTC. It codes for CASSSDGGYGYTF. The variable domain in full, with the rest retrieved from reference TRBV11-3 and TRBJ1-2, is EAGVVQSPRYKIIEKKQPVAFWCNPISGHNTLYWYLQNLGQGPELLIRYENEEAVDDSQLPKDRFSAERLKGVDSTLKIQPAELGDSAVYLCASSSDGGYGYTFGSGTRLTVV.

This clone has just one count. The chain links TRBV2 to TRBJ2-3, with a weak D call TRBD2 (6 bases). Germline lookup yields CDR1 SNHLY and CDR2 FYNNEI. The ends were cut back, 7 bases at V and 3 bases at J, with 23 bases in the middle. The CDR3 has 17 residues. The CDR3 loop is CASTWGMTSVVTDTQYF. Written as DNA, the CDR3 is TGTGCCAGCACTTGGGGTATGACTAGTGTGGTTACAGATACGCAGTATTTT.

The gene calls are TRBV7-8 and TRBJ2-2, with TRBD2 as a possible D gene (6 bases). V was clipped by 7 bases and J by 3 bases, with 15 bases between them. The CDR3 has 15 amino acids. Germline CDR1 and CDR2: SGHVS and FQNEAQ. CDR3 sequence reads: CASTLGGTYTGELFF. The CDR3 nucleotides are TGTGCCAGCACCCTAGGTGGGACTTACACCGGGGAGCTGTTTTTT.

The genes are TRBV28 and TRBJ2-7; 8 nucleotides match TRBD1. J lost 2 bases, V lost 2 bases, and 5 bases had no gene match. Germline CDR1 reads MDHEN; CDR2 reads SYDVKM. CDR3 length: 15 amino acids. CDR3 nucleotide sequence: TGTGCCAGCAGTTTAATCCAGGGGGCTGCCTACGAGCAGTACTTC. Translation gives CASSLIQGAAYEQYF.

The V gene is TRBV5-4, the J gene TRBJ2-1; TRBD2 matches 15 bases. The CDR3 runs 18 residues. Germline CDR1 SGHNT, CDR2 YYREEE (reference sequence). V was pared by 5 bases and J by 0 bases, with 6 bases of the junction left unmatched. CDR3 coding DNA: TGTGCCAGCAGGAAGGGACTAGCGGGGGGTGGCTCCTACAATGAGCAGTTCTTC. As protein: CASRKGLAGGGSYNEQFF. Supplemented by reference TRBV5-4 and TRBJ2-1, the full variable domain reads ETGVTQSPTHLIKTRGQQVTLRCSSQSGHNTVSWYQQALGQGPQFIFQYYREEENGRGNFPPRFSGLQFPNYSSELNVNALELDDSALYLCASRKGLAGGGSYNEQFFGPGTRLTVL.

CDR3: CASPGGSGLGYTF. Here the CDR3 DNA reads TGTGCCAGCCCTGGGGGATCAGGGCTTGGCTACACCTTC. This chain uses TRBV2 with TRBJ1-2; weak D call: TRBD1 (5 bases). The V and J ends lost 8 bases and 7 bases respectively, with 17 bases between them. This CDR3 has 13 residues. Per the germline V gene, CDR1 is SNHLY and CDR2 is FYNNEI.

The chain couples TRBV27 to TRBJ2-7, with TRBD1 matching over 10 bases. V shed 5 bases, J shed 3 bases, and the junction held 10 bases outside the gene matches. Germline V gene sequence: CDR1 MNHEY, CDR2 SMNVEV (reference sequence). The CDR3 runs 16 residues. CDR3 sequence reads: CASSLTPGTGVYEQYF. The CDR3 DNA reads TGTGCCAGCAGTCTCACCCCCGGGACAGGGGTCTACGAGCAGTACTTC.

V gene TRBV6-4 combines with J gene TRBJ1-2; perhaps TRBD1 as D (5 bases). V lost 7 bases and J 4 bases, leaving 22 bases between the germline ends. The CDR3 consists of 16 residues. Germline CDR1 MRHNA, CDR2 SNTAGT. The CDR3 DNA is TGTGCCAGCATTCAAAGGGGTCCGGGACGCACCTATGGCTACACCTTC. Amino acid sequence: CASIQRGPGRTYGYTF.

The chain joins TRBV30 to TRBJ2-1; TRBD1 matches at 11 bases. Germline V gene data show CDR1 as GTSNPN and CDR2 as SVGIG (reference sequence). Losses at the gene ends were 2 bases for V and 9 bases for J; bases not matched to a gene: 9. CDR3 length: 15 amino acids. CDR3 sequence reads: CAWSSGQGDSGEQFF. CDR3 coding DNA: TGTGCCTGGAGTTCGGGACAGGGGGATAGTGGTGAGCAGTTCTTC.

This clone was seen only a few times. Additional DNA sequences in this sample encode the identical CDR3. The chain joins TRBV5-1 to TRBJ2-3; D gene unclear. Germline-derived CDR1 and CDR2 are SGHRS and YFSETQ. The CDR3 totals 13 residues. V gave up 0 bases and J gave up 3 bases, with 5 bases separating them. The CDR3 reads CASSLVGTDTQYF. CDR3 DNA sequence: TGCGCCAGCAGCTTGGTTGGGACAGATACGCAGTATTTT.

The gene calls are TRBV6-5 and TRBJ2-1; TRBD1 matches at 7 bases. CDR1 and CDR2 (germline): MNHEY, SVGAGI. The V segment lost 5 bases and the J segment 6 bases; nucleotides outside the gene matches: 4. The CDR3 sequence is 13 residues long. Here the CDR3 reads CASSRDRVNEQFF. The CDR3 bases are TGTGCCAGCAGTCGAGACAGGGTCAATGAGCAGTTCTTC.

The chain uses TRBV7-9 and TRBJ2-3; TRBD2 matches at 7 bases. The ends lost 7 bases at V and 8 bases at J; junction bases unmatched: 9. Germline assignment: CDR1 SEHNR and CDR2 FQNEAQ (reference sequence). This CDR3 has 13 amino acids. As DNA, the CDR3 is TGTGCCAGCAAACTAGCGACGTACGGTACGCAGTATTTT. This translates into CASKLATYGTQYF.

V and J are TRBV15 and TRBJ2-7; D perhaps matches TRBD2 (6 bases). The CDR3 runs to 16 residues. Germline V CDR1 and CDR2: LNHNV, YYDKDF (reference sequence). The V gene lost 3 bases and the J gene lost 4 bases, with 19 bases spanning the gap. The CDR3 sequence: CATSRPSGLYPYEQYF. CDR3 nucleotide sequence: TGTGCCACCAGCAGGCCTTCTGGACTATACCCATACGAGCAGTACTTC.

The gene calls are TRBV27 and TRBJ2-2; 7 nucleotides align to TRBD1. This CDR3 has 13 amino acids. J gave up 8 bases and V 8 bases, and 8 bases lay outside the gene matches. Per germline, CDR1 MNHEY and CDR2 SMNVEV (reference sequence). The CDR3 DNA is TGTGCCAGCCGAAGGACAGGCGCGGGGGAGCTGTTTTTT. Translating it yields CASRRTGAGELFF.

CDR3 coding DNA: TGTGCCAGCACTCCGATTGAGGACTACGAGCAGTACTTC. Its protein is CASTPIEDYEQYF. This sequence joins TRBV6-6 and TRBJ2-7, with D unresolved. Germline V gives CDR1 MNHNY, CDR2 SVGAGI (reference sequence). The CDR3 runs 13 residues. Trimming pared 7 bases from V and 3 bases from J, leaving 13 bases between.

The chain combines TRBV5-4 with TRBJ2-2, with D unclear. Between the trimmed V and J ends, which lost 0 bases and 0 bases, there was a span of 9 bases. The CDR3 has 16 amino acids. Germline V CDR1 and CDR2: SGHNT, YYREEE (reference sequence). CDR3 protein: CASSLEVAANTGELFF. Here the CDR3 DNA reads TGTGCCAGCAGCTTGGAAGTAGCTGCGAACACCGGGGAGCTGTTTTTT. The variable domain in full, completed from reference TRBV5-4 and TRBJ2-2, reads ETGVTQSPTHLIKTRGQQVTLRCSSQSGHNTVSWYQQALGQGPQFIFQYYREEENGRGNFPPRFSGLQFPNYSSELNVNALELDDSALYLCASSLEVAANTGELFFGEGSRLTVL.

V gene TRBV30 combines with J gene TRBJ1-2; 8 bases are shared with TRBD1. This CDR3 contains 14 residues. CDR1 is GTSNPN, CDR2 SVGIG, per germline (reference sequence). Germline trimming cut 0 bases from V and 2 bases from J; bases unmatched to any gene: 2. As DNA, the CDR3 is TGTGCCTGGAGTGTGTCAGGGGGCAACTATGGCTACACCTTC. This encodes CAWSVSGGNYGYTF.